Below, 12 T cell receptor beta chains from the same sample are listed, as sequenced in a study of blood T cell repertoires in COVID-19 (dated by TCRdb to about 2020). The method behind the library was the immunoSEQ multiplex PCR assay. TCRdb re-hosts the immuneACCESS table, in-frame sequences only. Its copies lack some clones; in the studies checked, an unresolved V gene accounts for under half of them, and the cause for the rest is not known. Within this sample are approximately 350,000 clones, with 75% to 90% of them counted one time only. The biggest ten clones account for about 1% of the sample. Sequencing was done on a sample of PBMCs or T cells enriched from blood (not recorded which). These receptor sequences come from a man between 18 and 29 years old who had recovered from COVID-19.

The V call is TRBV19, the J call TRBJ1-1, with TRBD1 as a possible D gene (5 bases). This CDR3 has 15 amino acids. Germline CDR1 and CDR2: LNHDA and SQIVND (reference sequence). V gave up 5 bases and J gave up 0 bases, with 13 bases separating them. The CDR3 sequence: CASSPRQLMNTEAFF. The CDR3 nucleotides are TGTGCCAGTAGTCCGAGACAGCTCATGAACACTGAAGCTTTCTTT.

This chain joins TRBV12-3 or TRBV12-4 and TRBJ1-1, with a tentative D call TRBD1 (6 bases). There are 13 residues in the CDR3. The ends were cut back, 7 bases at V and 4 bases at J, with 13 bases in the middle. The CDR3 spells CASTPGGGTEAFF. The CDR3 nucleotides read TGTGCCAGCACCCCGGGAGGGGGCACTGAAGCTTTCTTT.

V usage is TRBV4-3 and J usage is TRBJ2-3; 8 bases map to TRBD2. Looked up from germline, CDR1 is LGHNA and CDR2 is YSLEER. The CDR3 loop spans 15 amino acids. V was clipped by 1 base and J by 5 bases; unmatched bases: 5. The CDR3 here is CASSQGASGLDTQYF. Written as DNA, the CDR3 is TGCGCCAGCAGCCAAGGGGCTAGCGGGTTAGATACGCAGTATTTT.

A single count supports this clone. The chain's CDR3 is CASSQDALGPAAQAYEQYF. CDR3 sequence (DNA): TGCGCCAGCAGCCAAGATGCCCTAGGCCCAGCGGCACAAGCCTACGAGCAGTACTTC. The genes are TRBV4-3 and TRBJ2-7; tentative D call: TRBD2 (5 bases). The CDR3 loop spans 19 amino acids. Germline CDR1 reads LGHNA; CDR2 reads YSLEER. Between the trimmed V and J ends, which lost 0 bases and 2 bases, there was a span of 23 bases.

The chain uses TRBV2 and TRBJ2-7; 7 nucleotides agree with TRBD1. Germline-derived CDR1 and CDR2 are SNHLY and FYNNEI. V shed 3 bases and J 3 bases; nucleotides not matched to a gene: 5. CDR3 size: 14 residues. Written as DNA, the CDR3 is TGTGCCAGCAGTGAGAGGGGGCTGGACTACGAGCAGTACTTC. Translated, it gives CASSERGLDYEQYF.

The V gene is TRBV7-9, the J gene TRBJ2-7; 8 nucleotides align to TRBD2. The germline gives CDR1 SEHNR, CDR2 FQNEAQ (reference sequence). Germline trimming cut 5 bases from V and 6 bases from J; bases unmatched to any gene: 9. The CDR3 loop spans 14 amino acids. This chain's CDR3 is CASSPGREVGEQYF. For the CDR3, the DNA is TGTGCCAGCAGCCCTGGGCGGGAGGTGGGCGAGCAGTACTTC.

The rearrangement uses TRBV10-1 and TRBJ1-6; D unclear. In germline, CDR1 is WNHNN, CDR2 SYGVQD (reference sequence). This CDR3 is 14 amino acids long. V lost 0 bases to trimming and J lost 8 bases, with 8 bases between them. Written as DNA, the CDR3 is TGCGCCAGCAGTGAGTCACACGAAGATTCACCCCTCCACTTT. Translation: CASSESHEDSPLHF.

The rearrangement links TRBV4-3 to TRBJ2-2; no definite D call. Germline V gene lookup returns CDR1 LGHNA and CDR2 YSLEER. The CDR3 has 16 amino acids. V shed 0 bases and J shed 1 base, with 9 bases lying between them. CDR3 nucleotides: TGCGCCAGCAGCCAAGATGCGGCCGAGAACACCGGGGAGCTGTTTTTT. This gives the protein CASSQDAAENTGELFF.

This clone came up once. The CDR3 is CASSRDRGRTEAFF. CDR3 coding DNA: TGTGCCAGCAGTCGGGACAGGGGAAGGACTGAAGCTTTCTTT. The chain carries TRBV7-9 and TRBJ1-1, with 10 bases matching TRBD1. V lost 6 bases and J lost 5; bases outside the gene matches: 6. This CDR3 region has 14 residues. In germline, CDR1 is SEHNR, CDR2 FQNEAQ (reference sequence).

The V and J genes are TRBV2 and TRBJ2-1, with D unclear. The germline V gene encodes CDR1 SNHLY and CDR2 FYNNEI. This CDR3 is 14 amino acids long. V was cut by 4 bases and J by 5 bases, with 12 bases left in between. CDR3 nucleotide sequence: TGTGCCAGCAGTGTGATGGGCCGTAACAATGAGCAGTTCTTC. This translates into CASSVMGRNNEQFF.

This sequence joins TRBV4-2 and TRBJ2-3; unclear D gene. V dropped 0 bases and J dropped 6 bases, with 16 bases sitting between them. Germline CDR1 and CDR2: LGHNA and YNFKEQ. The CDR3 covers 16 residues. As DNA, the CDR3 is TGTGCCAGCAGCCAAGACCCACCTCCGTTGCGGGATACGCAGTATTTT. Translating gives CASSQDPPPLRDTQYF.

V usage is TRBV7-6 and J usage is TRBJ2-1; D is perhaps TRBD2 (5 bases). Germline V gene data show CDR1 as SGHVS and CDR2 as FNYEAQ. V lost 1 base and J lost 8, with 12 bases in between. The CDR3 has 14 residues. The CDR3 spells CASSLVRDGDEQFF. As DNA, the CDR3 is TGTGCCAGCAGCTTAGTCCGGGATGGAGATGAGCAGTTCTTC.